This TCR beta chain originates from a study of cytomegalovirus exposure and HLA in healthy donors. Overall study results and limits: V- and J-gene trimming of TCR beta was linked (in a later analysis) to a missense DCLRE1C variant.

Everyone who donated was a healthy bone marrow donor. V was clipped by 6 bases and J by 1 base, with 15 bases between them. The germline V gene has CDR1 SGHAT and CDR2 FQNNGV. The CDR3 is 16 amino acids. Notes on this clone: Antigen: not known.

The study ran its PCR with 60 Vbeta and 13 Jbeta primers. Data came from immunoSEQ multiplex PCR; TCRdb stores just in-frame clones and leaves some out. The sample carries approximately 160,000 clones, about 71% recorded once. The receptor was derived from a man aged 50-60 years in good health and CMV-seronegative. Material for sequencing was PBMCs. This rearrangement joins TRBV11-2 to TRBJ2-2; possibly TRBD2 for D (6 bases). The CDR3 here is CASSFMGLLNTGELFF. CDR3 sequence (DNA): TGTGCCAGCAGTTTCATGGGACTTCTGAACACCGGGGAGCTGTTTTTT.